A single sample is the source of the 9 T cell receptor beta chains below, sequenced in a study of T cell responses to AZD1222 COVID-19 vaccine. Assay: immunoSEQ multiplex PCR; the TCRdb copy retains only in-frame clones and omits some. Of 150,000 or so clones in the sample, approximately 90% were seen once. The source material was peripheral blood, sampled on day 0 of MenACWY control vaccination. All receptors derive from an adult in good health.

This clone was recorded once. The chain joins TRBV27 to TRBJ2-7, with 9 bases fitting TRBD1. J gave up 2 bases and V 6 bases, and 2 bases lay outside the gene matches. The CDR3 runs 13 residues. Germline CDR1 reads MNHEY; CDR2 reads SMNVEV (reference sequence). Here the CDR3 reads CASRRQGAYEQYF. CDR3 DNA sequence: TGTGCCAGCAGGCGACAGGGGGCCTACGAGCAGTACTTC.

The CDR3 sequence: CASSQTGAQLYGYTF. The CDR3 nucleotides read TGTGCCAGCAGCCAGACTGGGGCTCAACTCTATGGCTACACCTTC. The J gene is TRBJ1-2, the V gene TRBV11-2; weak D call: TRBD1 (5 bases). The CDR3 spans 15 residues. CDR1 is SGHAT, CDR2 FQNNGV, per germline. Trimming left V 5 bases short and J 4 bases short, with 17 bases between.

This clone appeared a few times. J is TRBJ1-5 and V is TRBV27; a possible D gene is TRBD1 (6 bases). CDR1 MNHEY and CDR2 SMNVEV come from the germline V gene (reference sequence). The CDR3 has 17 amino acids. V lost 3 bases to trimming and J lost 0 bases, with 15 bases between them. CDR3 nucleotides: TGTGCCAGCAGTTTGGGGGGGGCAGTTGATAGCAATCAGCCCCAGCATTTT. Its translation is CASSLGGAVDSNQPQHF.

The gene calls are TRBV18 and TRBJ2-3, with 10 bases matching TRBD1. V gave up 1 base and J gave up 6 bases; unmatched junction bases: 4. The germline V gene encodes CDR1 KGHSH and CDR2 LQKENI. The CDR3 spans 15 residues. CDR3 DNA: TGTGCCAGCTCACCACGACAGGGGGCGAATGATACGCAGTATTTT. Protein product: CASSPRQGANDTQYF.

This clone came up many times. The CDR3 protein is CASRMDRASGNTIYF. The CDR3 DNA sequence: TGTGCCAGTAGGATGGACAGGGCCTCTGGAAACACCATATATTTT. This rearrangement joins TRBV19 to TRBJ1-3; 8 positions match TRBD1. The CDR3 length is 15 residues. V lost 6 bases and J lost 0; bases outside the gene matches: 4. Germline-derived CDR1 and CDR2 are LNHDA and SQIVND (reference sequence).

This sequence joins TRBV5-4 and TRBJ2-3; tentative D call: TRBD1 (6 bases). The CDR3 loop spans 16 amino acids. Germline loops: CDR1 SGHNT, CDR2 YYREEE (reference sequence). Trimming removed 2 bases from V and 0 bases from J, with 13 bases in between. As DNA, the CDR3 is TGTGCCAGCAGCTTAAACAGGGTAAGGAGCACAGATACGCAGTATTTT. It translates to CASSLNRVRSTDTQYF.

V gene TRBV5-6 combines with J gene TRBJ1-2; D is unresolved. Germline V CDR1 and CDR2: SGHDT, YYEEEE. This CDR3 spans 14 amino acids. V was shortened by 4 bases and J by 7 bases, with 17 bases between the two germline ends. The CDR3 region has the DNA TGTGCCAGCAGCCCCCTCCTAGACCCCTCTGGCTACACCTTC. It specifies CASSPLLDPSGYTF.

The V gene is TRBV7-9, the J gene TRBJ2-7, with 8 positions matching TRBD1. This CDR3 comprises 14 residues. With 6 bases clipped from V and 3 bases from J, the junction kept 7 bases outside the gene matches. Germline CDR1 SEHNR, CDR2 FQNEAQ (reference sequence). Here the CDR3 reads CASSLQGGGYEQYF. CDR3 nucleotides: TGTGCCAGCAGTTTACAGGGGGGAGGCTACGAGCAGTACTTC.

The chain links TRBV4-2 to TRBJ2-1; 8 bases align to TRBD2. Germline CDR1 is LGHNA and CDR2 is YNFKEQ. This CDR3 comprises 18 residues. V was clipped by 2 bases and J by 0 bases; unmatched bases: 9. The CDR3 region has the DNA TGTGCCAGCAGCCAATTCCCCCTGGGACTAGACTCCTACAATGAGCAGTTCTTC. This encodes CASSQFPLGLDSYNEQFF.